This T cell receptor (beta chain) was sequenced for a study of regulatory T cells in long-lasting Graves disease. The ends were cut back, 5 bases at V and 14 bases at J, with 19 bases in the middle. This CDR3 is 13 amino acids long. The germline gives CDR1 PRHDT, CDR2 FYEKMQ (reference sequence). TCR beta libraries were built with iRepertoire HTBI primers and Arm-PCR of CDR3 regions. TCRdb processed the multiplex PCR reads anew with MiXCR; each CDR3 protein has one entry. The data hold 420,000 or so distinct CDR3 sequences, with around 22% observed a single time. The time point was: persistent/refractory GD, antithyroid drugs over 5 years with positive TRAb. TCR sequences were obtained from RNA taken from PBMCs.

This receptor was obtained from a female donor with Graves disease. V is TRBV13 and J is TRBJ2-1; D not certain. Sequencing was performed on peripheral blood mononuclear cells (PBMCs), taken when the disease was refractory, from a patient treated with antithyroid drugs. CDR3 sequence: CASSNPVSPGKFF. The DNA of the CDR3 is TGTGCCAGCAGCAACCCTGTTTCTCCAGGAAAGTTCTTC.